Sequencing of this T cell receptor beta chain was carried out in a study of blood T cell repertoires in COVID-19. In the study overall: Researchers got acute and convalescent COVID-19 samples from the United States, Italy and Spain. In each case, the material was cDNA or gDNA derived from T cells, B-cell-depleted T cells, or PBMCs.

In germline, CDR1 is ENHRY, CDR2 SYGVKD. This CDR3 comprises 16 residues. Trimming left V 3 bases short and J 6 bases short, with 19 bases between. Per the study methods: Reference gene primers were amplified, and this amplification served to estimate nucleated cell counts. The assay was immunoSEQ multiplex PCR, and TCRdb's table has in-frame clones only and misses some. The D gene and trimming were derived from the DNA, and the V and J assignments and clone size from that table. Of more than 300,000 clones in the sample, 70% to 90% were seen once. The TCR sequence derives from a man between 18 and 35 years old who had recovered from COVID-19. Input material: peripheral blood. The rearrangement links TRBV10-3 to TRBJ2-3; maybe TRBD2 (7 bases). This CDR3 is CAISERGGRRNDTQYF. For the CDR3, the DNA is TGTGCCATCAGTGAAAGGGGGGGGAGGCGGAACGATACGCAGTATTTT.